The rows below give T cell receptor beta chains drawn from one sample of a study of molecular identifiers for immune sequencing clone quantification. One entry per CDR3 protein, called by TCRdb with MiXCR from the PCR reads. The data show 600,000 to 650,000 distinct CDR3 sequences, about 20% seen once. The specimen sequenced was naive CD8+ T cells from blood, with Jurkat cell RNA spiked in. The receptors were gathered from a human donor in good health. Some libraries in this study had Jurkat cell RNA spiked in. Both conserved end residues are part of each CDR3. D genes are given only for firm matches. A clone size is listed for some rows: how often the clone was seen (once, few, many), or a class if it is expanded.

cdr3_aa cdr3_nt j_call v_call clone_size d_call
CASSSPSGGQDTQYF TGTGCCAGCAGTTCTCCCAGCGGGGGGCAAGATACGCAGTATTTT TRBJ2-3 TRBV12-3/TRBV12-4 many TRBD2
CASSMLGEQYF TGTGCCAGTAGTATGCTCGGGGAGCAGTACTTC TRBJ2-7 TRBV19 many NA
CASSMIGQGAYEQYF TGTGCCAGTAGTATGATTGGACAGGGGGCCTACGAGCAGTACTTC TRBJ2-7 TRBV19 NA TRBD1
CASSYGSGGPGGYEQYF TGTGCCAGCAGTTACGGTAGCGGGGGGCCCGGGGGATACGAGCAGTACTTC TRBJ2-7 TRBV6-5 many TRBD2
CSTPLERLSGEQFF TGCAGCACACCCCTCGAGCGTTTATCGGGTGAGCAGTTCTTC TRBJ2-1 TRBV29-1 NA NA
CASSVDGNYNSPLHF TGTGCCAGCAGCGTAGACGGAAACTATAATTCACCCCTCCACTTT TRBJ1-6 TRBV9 few NA
CASSPGVANTGELFF TGCGCCAGCAGCCCAGGGGTCGCGAACACCGGGGAGCTGTTTTTT TRBJ2-2 TRBV4-1 NA NA
CSARDLQTGIENEQFF TGCAGTGCTAGAGATCTACAAACGGGGATAGAGAATGAGCAGTTCTTC TRBJ2-1 TRBV20-1 few NA
CASSFEDGQETQYF TGCGCCAGCAGCTTTGAAGACGGCCAAGAGACCCAGTACTTC TRBJ2-5 TRBV5-1 few NA
CASSLAVAGFSYEQYF TGTGCCAGCAGTTTAGCTGTAGCGGGGTTCTCCTACGAGCAGTACTTC TRBJ2-7 TRBV27 many TRBD2
CASSPTGTDEQFF TGTGCCAGCAGCCCGACCGGGACTGATGAGCAGTTCTTC TRBJ2-1 TRBV6-5 NA NA
CASREIGYSGNTIYF TGTGCCAGCAGAGAGATAGGGTACTCTGGAAACACCATATATTTT TRBJ1-3 TRBV28 many NA
CASRAPVSTNEKLFF TGTGCCAGTAGGGCGCCAGTGTCAACTAATGAAAAACTGTTTTTT TRBJ1-4 TRBV4-2 many NA
CASSYDLANPPGEQYF TGTGCCAGCAGTTACGATTTGGCTAACCCACCGGGAGAGCAGTACTTC TRBJ2-7 TRBV6-6 many NA
CASSLPGLDFNEQFF TGTGCCAGCAGTTTACCGGGACTAGACTTTAATGAGCAGTTCTTC TRBJ2-1 TRBV27 few TRBD2
CASSKGPSSNTGELFF TGCGCCAGCAGTAAGGGGCCCTCCTCGAACACCGGGGAGCTGTTTTTT TRBJ2-2 TRBV4-3 many NA
CASSIRIITGTGSGGANVLTF TGTGCCAGCAGTATTCGTATTATAACCGGGACAGGTAGCGGTGGGGCCAACGTCCTGACTTTC TRBJ2-6 TRBV27 NA TRBD1
CASSPGPRETQYF TGTGCCAGCAGCCCAGGACCTCGAGAGACCCAGTACTTC TRBJ2-5 TRBV6-2/TRBV6-3 many NA
CAWSPGGAWGYTF TGTGCCTGGTCCCCCGGAGGGGCTTGGGGCTACACCTTC TRBJ1-2 TRBV30 many NA
CASSSVDSLQDTQYF TGTGCCAGCAGTTCAGTTGACTCTCTCCAAGATACGCAGTATTTT TRBJ2-3 TRBV28 many NA
CASSHLAGESSYNEQFF TGTGCCAGCAGCCACCTAGCGGGGGAAAGCTCCTACAATGAGCAGTTCTTC TRBJ2-1 TRBV3-1 few TRBD2
CASSLTPSGNQPQHF TGTGCCAGCAGCTTGACCCCGAGCGGCAATCAGCCCCAGCATTTT TRBJ1-5 TRBV5-6 many NA
CASSLGQLEQYF TGTGCCAGCAGCTTGGGACAGCTCGAGCAGTACTTC TRBJ2-7 TRBV5-6 many NA
CSARGLYSYEQYF TGCAGTGCTAGGGGACTATACAGCTACGAGCAGTATTTC TRBJ2-7 TRBV20-1 NA TRBD2
CASSYAGACEHYF TGTGCCAGCAGTTACGCGGGTGCGTGCGAGCATTACTTC TRBJ2-7 TRBV6-5 NA NA
CASSQDQARAAYNEQFF TGCGCCAGCAGCCAAGATCAGGCCAGGGCAGCCTACAATGAGCAGTTCTTC TRBJ2-1 TRBV4-1 few NA
CSAQDKKETQYF TGCAGTGCCCAGGACAAGAAAGAGACCCAGTACTTC TRBJ2-5 TRBV20-1 few NA
CAWSEVNTGELFF TGTGCCTGGAGTGAAGTCAACACCGGGGAGCTGTTTTTT TRBJ2-2 TRBV30 few NA
CASSPSVGGLGEQYF TGTGCCAGCAGTCCCTCGGTGGGGGGGCTCGGCGAGCAGTACTTC TRBJ2-7 TRBV2 many NA
CASSQKGGTEAFF TGTGCCAGCAGCCAGAAGGGTGGCACTGAAGCTTTCTTT TRBJ1-1 TRBV5-4 many NA
CASSYGGNEKLFF TGTGCCAGCAGCTATGGGGGTAATGAAAAACTGTTTTTT TRBJ1-4 TRBV7-6 few NA
CASSQDRGRGANTQYF TGCGCCAGCAGCCAAGATAGAGGACGGGGGGCGAATACGCAGTATTTT TRBJ2-3 TRBV4-3 NA NA
CSAERDSSYEQYF TGCAGTGCTGAACGGGACAGCTCCTACGAGCAGTACTTC TRBJ2-7 TRBV20-1 many TRBD1
CASSSPERRYGYTF TGTGCCAGCAGCTCCCCAGAAAGGCGCTATGGCTACACCTTC TRBJ1-2 TRBV5-6 many NA
CASRPRRVFEAFF TGTGCCAGCAGACCCAGGCGGGTCTTTGAAGCTTTCTTT TRBJ1-1 TRBV6-5 many NA
CASSWDRAYEQYF TGTGCCAGCAGCTGGGACAGGGCCTACGAGCAGTACTTC TRBJ2-7 TRBV7-6 many TRBD1
CASSYNDRGRETEAFF TGTGCCAGCAGTTACAATGACAGGGGAAGGGAGACTGAAGCTTTCTTT TRBJ1-1 TRBV6-5 many TRBD1
CASTILRGELFF TGTGCCAGCACCATACTAAGGGGGGAGCTGTTTTTT TRBJ2-2 TRBV5-6 few NA
CASSQEFGGRGTSGRSEQYF TGTGCCAGCAGCCAAGAGTTCGGGGGCAGGGGAACTAGCGGGAGAAGTGAGCAGTACTTC TRBJ2-7 TRBV4-2 few TRBD2
CASSPVSSQETQYF TGTGCCAGCAGCCCCGTTTCAAGTCAGGAGACCCAGTACTTC TRBJ2-5 TRBV7-9 many NA
CASRSYQERNQPQHF TGTGCCAGCAGGAGTTATCAGGAGCGCAATCAGCCCCAGCATTTT TRBJ1-5 TRBV28 many NA
CSALTGAGYEQYF TGCAGTGCATTAACAGGGGCTGGGTACGAGCAGTACTTC TRBJ2-7 TRBV20-1 NA TRBD1
CAWNTVNTEAFF TGTGCCTGGAATACAGTGAACACTGAAGCTTTCTTT TRBJ1-1 TRBV30 NA NA
CASSLTGLNAAYEQYF TGTGCCAGCAGCTTGACGGGACTTAACGCCGCCTACGAGCAGTACTTC TRBJ2-7 TRBV7-8 many NA
CATSSDSGSSGLFSEQYF TGTGCCACCAGCAGCGACTCGGGGTCTAGCGGACTCTTTAGTGAGCAGTACTTC TRBJ2-7 TRBV15 NA TRBD2
CASSIASRSAKNIQYF TGTGCCAGTAGTATAGCTAGCAGGTCAGCCAAAAACATTCAGTACTTC TRBJ2-4 TRBV19 many NA
CASSYSRAGFGDTEAFF TGTGCCAGCAGTTACTCGAGAGCGGGGTTCGGGGACACTGAAGCTTTCTTT TRBJ1-1 TRBV6-5 many NA
CAWSVDRQGYEQYF TGTGCCTGGAGTGTCGATCGACAGGGGTACGAGCAGTACTTC TRBJ2-7 TRBV30 many TRBD1
CASTPIQGADGYTF TGTGCCAGCACCCCCATACAGGGGGCAGATGGCTACACCTTC TRBJ1-2 TRBV7-6 many TRBD1
CASRGTGELLF TGCGCCAGCAGGGGCACCGGGGAGCTGTTGTTT TRBJ2-2 TRBV5-1 NA NA
CATSQGGSLNTEAFF TGTGCCACCAGCCAAGGGGGATCTCTGAACACTGAAGCTTTCTTT TRBJ1-1 TRBV15 many NA
CNAPTGIAKNIQYF TGCAATGCCCCGACGGGGATAGCCAAAAACATTCAGTACTTC TRBJ2-4 TRBV20-1 NA NA
CASSLVQENIQYF TGTGCCAGCAGCTTAGTACAGGAAAACATTCAGTACTTC TRBJ2-4 TRBV7-9 many NA
CASSLGIAGVVGEQCF TGTGCCAGCAGTTTGGGGATAGCGGGGGTGGTTGGCGAGCAGTGCTTC TRBJ2-7 TRBV12-3/TRBV12-4 once TRBD2
CAWRSKGLAGGPRGTDTQYF TGTGCCTGGAGGTCGAAAGGACTAGCGGGAGGACCCCGCGGCACAGATACGCAGTATTTT TRBJ2-3 TRBV30 many TRBD2
CASSIFENTEAFF TGTGCCAGCAGTATCTTTGAGAACACTGAAGCTTTCTTT TRBJ1-1 TRBV27 many NA
CASRPEGLAGGSTGELFF TGTGCCAGCAGGCCAGAAGGACTAGCGGGAGGAAGCACCGGGGAGCTGTTTTTT TRBJ2-2 TRBV7-9 NA TRBD2
CASSRVGSYEQYF TGCGCCAGCAGCAGGGTTGGGTCCTACGAGCAGTACTTC TRBJ2-7 TRBV27 many NA
CASSYAFGYEQCF TGTGCCAGCAGTTACGCCTTTGGCTACGAGCAGTGCTTC TRBJ2-7 TRBV6-2/TRBV6-3 NA NA